The 16 T cell receptor beta chains below were found in one sample sequenced in a study of T cells in Graves' hyperthyroidism and ophthalmopathy. TCR beta CDR3 regions were amplified from RNA. TCR CDR3 regions were first amplified by RT-PCR with HTBI primers. TCRdb called the multiplex PCR reads again in MiXCR, with one record for every CDR3 protein. The sample has some 600,000 distinct CDR3 sequences, under 60% seen once. Sequencing was carried out using peripheral blood or thyroid tissue (not recorded which). All receptors come from a woman under 30 with Graves' hyperthyroidism.

The chain employs TRBV9 and TRBJ1-4, with a possible D match to TRBD1 (6 bases). The length of the CDR3 is 15 residues. Per germline, CDR1 SGDLS and CDR2 YYNGEE. The V gene lost 3 bases and the J gene lost 5 bases, with 14 bases spanning the gap. CDR3 DNA sequence: TGTGCCAGCAGCGGGGACCTCAGGGGAAATGAAAAACTGTTTTTT. Its translation is CASSGDLRGNEKLFF.

This clonotype was detected many times. This sequence joins TRBV7-2 and TRBJ2-7; no definite D call. Germline V gene lookup returns CDR1 SGHTA and CDR2 FQGNSA. V lost 3 bases and J 2 bases, leaving 5 bases between the germline ends. There are 12 residues in the CDR3. The CDR3 nucleotides are TGTGCCAGCAGCTTGCTGGCCTACGAGCAGTACTTC. This codes for CASSLLAYEQYF.

The chain recombines TRBV6-1 with TRBJ1-2; weak D call: TRBD1 (6 bases). V dropped 6 bases and J dropped 4 bases, with 18 bases sitting between them. CDR1 and CDR2 (germline): MNHNS, SASEGT. The CDR3 sequence is 15 residues long. CDR3 DNA: TGTGCCAGCAGCCTACCGGGGGGCCGGGGCTATGGCTACACCTTC. As protein: CASSLPGGRGYGYTF.

V usage is TRBV7-9 and J usage is TRBJ2-6; a weak D match, TRBD1 (6 bases). Germline CDR1 is SEHNR and CDR2 is FQNEAQ (reference sequence). The CDR3 extends over 17 amino acids. The V gene lost 3 bases and the J gene lost 0 bases, with 12 bases spanning the gap. CDR3 sequence reads: CASSLVGTRSGANVLTF. The CDR3 DNA is TGTGCCAGCAGCTTGGTAGGGACACGCTCTGGGGCCAACGTCCTGACTTTC.

This chain uses TRBV19 with TRBJ1-1; 7 nucleotides agree with TRBD1. V shed 6 bases and J 5 bases; nucleotides not matched to a gene: 9. The CDR3 runs 14 residues. Germline loops: CDR1 LNHDA, CDR2 SQIVND (reference sequence). The CDR3 DNA reads TGTGCCAGTAGGGGTCAGGGGGTTTGGACTGAAGCTTTCTTT. Amino acids: CASRGQGVWTEAFF.

This clonotype has at least ten counts. The genes are TRBV2 and TRBJ1-1, with unresolved D. The CDR3 is 14 residues long. Germline-derived CDR1 and CDR2 are SNHLY and FYNNEI. V lost 6 bases to trimming and J lost 2 bases, with 13 bases between them. The CDR3 bases are TGTGCCAGCAGCGGAGGGAGGGTTAACACTGAAGCTTTCTTT. Translated: CASSGGRVNTEAFF.

The V and J genes are TRBV13 and TRBJ1-1; D unclear. CDR1 and CDR2 (germline): PRHDT, FYEKMQ (reference sequence). This CDR3 has 16 amino acids. V lost 5 bases, J lost 0 bases, and 16 bases lay in between. The CDR3 is CASSALTTPMNTEAFF. CDR3 DNA sequence: TGTGCCAGCAGCGCGCTTACGACACCAATGAACACTGAAGCTTTCTTT.

This clonotype was detected only once. The chain has TRBV24-1 and TRBJ1-1, with a tentative D call TRBD1 (5 bases). In germline, CDR1 is KGHDR, CDR2 SFDVKD. Trimming stripped 11 bases from V and 6 bases from J, with 18 bases between. CDR3 size: 13 residues. As DNA, the CDR3 is TGTGCCATCACGAATGGGGCACTCCCTGAAGCTTTCTTT. Its protein product is CAITNGALPEAFF.

This clonotype was observed many times. The chain combines TRBV2 with TRBJ1-1, with TRBD1 matching 7 bases. V lost 6 bases to trimming and J lost 6 bases; unmatched junction nucleotides: 10. From germline, CDR1 is SNHLY and CDR2 FYNNEI. The CDR3 covers 14 residues. The CDR3 loop is CASRKTGPWAEAFF. The CDR3 DNA sequence: TGTGCCAGCAGAAAGACAGGGCCTTGGGCTGAAGCTTTCTTT.

Comment on this clonotype: One end of the junction varies from germline; a read error may be responsible. The CDR3 region is CASSQKTSDMRVYEQYF. CDR3 nucleotide sequence: TGCGCCAGCAGCCAAAAGACTAGCGACATGAGGGTCTACGAGCAGTACTTC. This rearrangement joins TRBV7-2 to TRBJ2-7, with 8 bases aligning to TRBD2. Germline V gene sequence: CDR1 SGHTA, CDR2 FQGNSA. The CDR3 totals 17 residues.

This clonotype was recorded a few times. The CDR3 region is CSASSGSTGELFF. For the CDR3, the DNA is TGCAGTGCCAGTAGCGGGAGTACCGGGGAGCTGTTTTTT. The chain carries TRBV20-1 and TRBJ2-2; 9 nucleotides align to TRBD2. CDR3 size: 13 residues. Losses at the gene ends were 6 bases for V and 5 bases for J; bases not matched to a gene: 4. Per the germline V gene, CDR1 is DFQATT and CDR2 is SNEGSKA (reference sequence).

J is TRBJ2-7 and V is TRBV6-1, with a possible D match to TRBD2 (7 bases). Per germline, CDR1 MNHNS and CDR2 SASEGT. V was pared by 2 bases and J by 2 bases, with 13 bases between. This CDR3 contains 15 residues. The CDR3 region is CASSESGGGPYEQYF. The CDR3 DNA follows: TGTGCCAGCAGTGAAAGCGGCGGGGGCCCCTACGAGCAGTACTTC.

V is TRBV29-1 and J is TRBJ2-7, with D possibly TRBD1 on 5 matching bases. Germline V gene sequence: CDR1 SQVTM, CDR2 ANQGSEA. This CDR3 spans 14 amino acids. The V and J ends lost 3 bases and 6 bases respectively, with 18 bases between them. CDR3 residues: CSVEVAGNRGEQYF. DNA of the CDR3: TGCAGCGTTGAGGTGGCAGGGAATCGTGGCGAGCAGTACTTC.

V is TRBV24-1 and J is TRBJ2-2; 9 bases are a match to TRBD2. CDR1 is KGHDR and CDR2 is SFDVKD in the germline V gene. With 7 bases clipped from V and 0 bases from J, the junction kept 8 bases outside the gene matches. The CDR3 has 17 residues. CDR3 amino acids: CATSPNSGRPNTGELFF. CDR3 nucleotides: TGTGCCACCAGCCCAAATAGCGGGAGACCGAACACCGGGGAGCTGTTTTTT.

This clonotype appeared many times. The chain joins TRBV24-1 to TRBJ2-7; 8 bases map to TRBD1. The J segment lost 2 bases and the V segment lost 3 bases, leaving 5 bases of the junction unmatched. This CDR3 comprises 15 residues. Germline CDR1 reads KGHDR; CDR2 reads SFDVKD. CDR3 residues: CATSDTGQDTYEQYF. CDR3 nucleotide sequence: TGTGCCACCAGTGATACGGGACAGGACACCTACGAGCAGTACTTC.

The table lists this clonotype with many counts. This chain links TRBV10-2 with TRBJ2-7; TRBD1 might be the D (6 bases). V was shortened by 5 bases and J by 2 bases, with 16 bases between the two germline ends. The germline gives CDR1 WSHSY, CDR2 SAAADI. This CDR3 region has 15 residues. The CDR3 sequence is CASSPTRGVPYEQYF. CDR3 nucleotide sequence: TGCGCCAGCAGTCCTACCAGGGGTGTCCCCTACGAGCAGTACTTC.